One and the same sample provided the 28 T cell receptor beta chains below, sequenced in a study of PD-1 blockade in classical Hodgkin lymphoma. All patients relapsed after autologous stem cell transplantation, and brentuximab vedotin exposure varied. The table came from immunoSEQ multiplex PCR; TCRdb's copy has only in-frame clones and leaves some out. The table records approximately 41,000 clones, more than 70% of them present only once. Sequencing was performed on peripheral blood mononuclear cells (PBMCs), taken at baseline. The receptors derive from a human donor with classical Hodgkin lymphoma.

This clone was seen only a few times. The CDR3 region is CAISEYRGNNSPLHF. CDR3 nucleotide sequence: TGTGCCATCAGTGAGTATCGGGGTAATAATTCACCCCTCCACTTT. The rearrangement uses TRBV10-3 and TRBJ1-6; D is undetermined. Trimming stripped 1 base from V and 5 bases from J, with 9 bases between. The CDR3 consists of 15 residues. Germline V gene sequence: CDR1 ENHRY, CDR2 SYGVKD.

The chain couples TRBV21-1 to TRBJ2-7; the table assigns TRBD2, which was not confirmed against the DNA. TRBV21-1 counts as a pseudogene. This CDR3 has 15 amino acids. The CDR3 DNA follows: TGTGCCAGCAGCCCGGGGATTGGGGAAGGCTACGAGCAGTACTTC. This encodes CASSPGIGEGYEQYF.

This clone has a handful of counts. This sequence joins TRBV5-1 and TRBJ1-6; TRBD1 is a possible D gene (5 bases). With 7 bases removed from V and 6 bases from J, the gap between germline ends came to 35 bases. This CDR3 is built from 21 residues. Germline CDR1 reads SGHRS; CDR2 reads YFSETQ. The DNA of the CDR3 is TGCGCCAGCTGGGAAGACAGAACCCGAAGAAATAATTATCAAATTAATTCACCCCTCCACTTT. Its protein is CASWEDRTRRNNYQINSPLHF.

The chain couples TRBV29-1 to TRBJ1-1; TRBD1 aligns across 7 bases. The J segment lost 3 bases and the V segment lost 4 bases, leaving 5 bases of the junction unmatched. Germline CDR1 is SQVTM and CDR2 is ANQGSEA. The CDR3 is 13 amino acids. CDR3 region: CSVAPGGHTEAFF. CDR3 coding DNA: TGCAGCGTTGCCCCAGGGGGACACACTGAAGCTTTCTTT.

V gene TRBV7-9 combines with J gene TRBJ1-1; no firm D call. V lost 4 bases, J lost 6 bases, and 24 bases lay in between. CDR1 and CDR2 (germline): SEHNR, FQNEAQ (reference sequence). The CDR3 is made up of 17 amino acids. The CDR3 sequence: CASSSKGAVERLSEAFF. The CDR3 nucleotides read TGTGCCAGCAGCTCCAAAGGCGCCGTTGAGCGCCTCTCTGAAGCTTTCTTT.

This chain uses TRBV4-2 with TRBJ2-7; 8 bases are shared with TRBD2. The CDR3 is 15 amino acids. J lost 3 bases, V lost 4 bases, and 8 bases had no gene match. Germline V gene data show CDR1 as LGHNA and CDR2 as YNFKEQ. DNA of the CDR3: TGTGCCAGCAGCCTCGGACTAGCCAGGGACTACGAGCAGTACTTC. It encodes CASSLGLARDYEQYF.

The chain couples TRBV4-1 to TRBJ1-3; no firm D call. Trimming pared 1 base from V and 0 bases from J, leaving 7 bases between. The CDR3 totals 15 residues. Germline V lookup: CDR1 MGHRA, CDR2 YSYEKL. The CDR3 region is CASSQVRDSGNTIYF. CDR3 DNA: TGCGCCAGCAGCCAAGTTCGGGACTCTGGAAACACCATATATTTT.

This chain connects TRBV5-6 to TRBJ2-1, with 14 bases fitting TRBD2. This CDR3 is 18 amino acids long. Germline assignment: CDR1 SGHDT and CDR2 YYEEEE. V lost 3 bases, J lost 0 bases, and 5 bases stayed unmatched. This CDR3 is CASSSGTSGGSSYNEQFF. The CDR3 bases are TGTGCCAGCAGCTCCGGGACTAGCGGGGGCAGCTCCTACAATGAGCAGTTCTTC.

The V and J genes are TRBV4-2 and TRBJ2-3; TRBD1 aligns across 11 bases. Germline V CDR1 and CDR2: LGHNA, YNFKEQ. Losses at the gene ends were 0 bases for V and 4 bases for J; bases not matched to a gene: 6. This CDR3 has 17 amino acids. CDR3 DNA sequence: TGTGCCAGCAGCCAAGATCGGGACAGGGGGATCGCAGATACGCAGTATTTT. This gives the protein CASSQDRDRGIADTQYF.

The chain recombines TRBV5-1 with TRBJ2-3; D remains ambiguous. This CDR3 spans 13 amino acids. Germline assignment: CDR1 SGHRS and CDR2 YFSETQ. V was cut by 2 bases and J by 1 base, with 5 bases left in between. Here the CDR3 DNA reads TGCGCCAGCAGCTTCTCAGGCACAGATACGCAGTATTTT. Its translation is CASSFSGTDTQYF.

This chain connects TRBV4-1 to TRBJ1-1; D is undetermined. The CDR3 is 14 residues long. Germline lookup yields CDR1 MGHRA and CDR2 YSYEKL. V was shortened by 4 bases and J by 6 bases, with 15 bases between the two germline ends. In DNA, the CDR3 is TGCGCCAGCAGCCGGAGTACCGGAGGACCTGAAGCTTTCTTT. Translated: CASSRSTGGPEAFF.

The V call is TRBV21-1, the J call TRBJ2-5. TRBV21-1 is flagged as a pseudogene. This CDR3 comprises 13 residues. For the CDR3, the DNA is TGTGCCAGCAGCAAGGGTGTAGGAGAGACCCAGTACTTC. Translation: CASSKGVGETQYF.

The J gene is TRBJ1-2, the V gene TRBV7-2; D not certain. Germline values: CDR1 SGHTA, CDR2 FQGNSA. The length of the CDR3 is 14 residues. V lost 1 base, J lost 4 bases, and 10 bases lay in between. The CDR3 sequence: CASSLVADIYGYTF. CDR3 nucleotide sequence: TGTGCCAGCAGCTTAGTAGCCGATATCTATGGCTACACCTTC. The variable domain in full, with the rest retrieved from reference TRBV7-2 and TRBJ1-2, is GAGVSQSPSNKVTEKGKDVELRCDPISGHTALYWYRQSLGQGLEFLIYFQGNSAPDKSGLPSDRFSAERTGGSVSTLTIQRTQQEDSAVYLCASSLVADIYGYTFGSGTRLTVV.

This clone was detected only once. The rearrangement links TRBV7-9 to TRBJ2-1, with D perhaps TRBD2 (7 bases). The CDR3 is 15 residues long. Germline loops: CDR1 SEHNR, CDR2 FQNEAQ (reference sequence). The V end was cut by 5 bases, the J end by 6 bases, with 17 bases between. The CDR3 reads CASSLTKGGFNEQFF. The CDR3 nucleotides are TGTGCCAGCAGCCTCACAAAGGGGGGGTTCAATGAGCAGTTCTTC.

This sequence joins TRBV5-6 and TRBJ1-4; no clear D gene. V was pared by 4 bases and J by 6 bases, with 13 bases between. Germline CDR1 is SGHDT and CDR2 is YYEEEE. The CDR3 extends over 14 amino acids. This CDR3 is CASSPYNADEKLFF. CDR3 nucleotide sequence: TGTGCCAGCAGCCCTTACAATGCAGATGAAAAACTGTTTTTT. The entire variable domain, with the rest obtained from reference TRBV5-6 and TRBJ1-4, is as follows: DAGVTQSPTHLIKTRGQQVTLRCSPKSGHDTVSWYQQALGQGPQFIFQYYEEEERQRGNFPDRFSGHQFPNYSSELNVNALLLGDSALYLCASSPYNADEKLFFGSGTQLSVL.

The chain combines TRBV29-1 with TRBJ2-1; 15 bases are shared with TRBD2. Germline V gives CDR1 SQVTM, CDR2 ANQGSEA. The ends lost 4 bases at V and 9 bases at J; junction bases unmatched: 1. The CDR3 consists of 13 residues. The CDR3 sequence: CSVGTSGGGEQFF. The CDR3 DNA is TGCAGCGTTGGGACTAGCGGGGGGGGTGAGCAGTTCTTC.

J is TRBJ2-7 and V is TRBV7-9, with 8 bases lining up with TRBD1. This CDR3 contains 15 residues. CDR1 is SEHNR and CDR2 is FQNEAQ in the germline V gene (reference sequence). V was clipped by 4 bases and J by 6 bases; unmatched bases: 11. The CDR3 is CASSSSGQGRGEQYF. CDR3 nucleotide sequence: TGTGCCAGCAGCTCTTCTGGACAGGGCAGAGGCGAGCAGTACTTC.

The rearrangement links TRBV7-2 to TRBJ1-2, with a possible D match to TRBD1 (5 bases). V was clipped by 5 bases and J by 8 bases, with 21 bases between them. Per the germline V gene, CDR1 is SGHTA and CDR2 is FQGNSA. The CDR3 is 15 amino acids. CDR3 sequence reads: CASSLRLRGGGGYTF. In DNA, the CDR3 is TGTGCCAGCAGCCTCCGTCTAAGGGGAGGCGGCGGCTACACCTTC.

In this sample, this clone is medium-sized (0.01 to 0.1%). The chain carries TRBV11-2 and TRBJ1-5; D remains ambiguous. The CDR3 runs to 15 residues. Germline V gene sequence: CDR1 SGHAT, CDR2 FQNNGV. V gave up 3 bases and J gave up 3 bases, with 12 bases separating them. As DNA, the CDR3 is TGTGCCAGCAGCTTGTATTTCGGTGTCAATCAGCCCCAGCATTTT. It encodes CASSLYFGVNQPQHF.

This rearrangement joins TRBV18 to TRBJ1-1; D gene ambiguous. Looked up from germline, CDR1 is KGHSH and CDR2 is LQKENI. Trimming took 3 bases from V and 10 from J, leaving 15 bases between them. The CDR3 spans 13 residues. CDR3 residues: CASSPSENPSAFF. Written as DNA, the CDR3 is TGTGCCAGCTCACCCTCCGAGAATCCTTCAGCTTTCTTT.

The CDR3 reads CASRRDSTNEKLFF. The CDR3 nucleotides are TGCGCCAGCAGACGGGATTCAACTAATGAAAAACTGTTTTTT. The V gene is TRBV5-1, the J gene TRBJ1-4, with D unresolved. Per germline, CDR1 SGHRS and CDR2 YFSETQ. V was cut by 5 bases and J by 0 bases, with 8 bases left in between. The CDR3 has 14 amino acids.

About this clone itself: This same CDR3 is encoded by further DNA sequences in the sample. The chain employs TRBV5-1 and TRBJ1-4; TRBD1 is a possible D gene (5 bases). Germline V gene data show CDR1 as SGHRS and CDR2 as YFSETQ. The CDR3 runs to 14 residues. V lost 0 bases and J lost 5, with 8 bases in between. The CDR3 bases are TGCGCCAGCAGCTTGGGGGACGCCAATGAAAAACTGTTTTTT. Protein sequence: CASSLGDANEKLFF.

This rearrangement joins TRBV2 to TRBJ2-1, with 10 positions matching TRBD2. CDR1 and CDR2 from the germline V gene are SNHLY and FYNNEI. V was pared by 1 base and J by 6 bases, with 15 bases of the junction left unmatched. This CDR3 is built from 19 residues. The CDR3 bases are TGTGCCAGCAGTGAAGGTCTCCTCCTTGGAGTAGCGGGGGGCAATGAGCAGTTCTTC. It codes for CASSEGLLLGVAGGNEQFF.

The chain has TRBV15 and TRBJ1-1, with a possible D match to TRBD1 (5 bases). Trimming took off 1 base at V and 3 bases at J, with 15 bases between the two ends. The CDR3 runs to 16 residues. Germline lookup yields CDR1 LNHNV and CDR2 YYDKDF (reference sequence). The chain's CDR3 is CATSRVTGRFDTEAFF. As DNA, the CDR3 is TGTGCCACCAGCAGAGTAACGGGACGTTTTGACACTGAAGCTTTCTTT.

DNA for the CDR3: TGCGCCAGCAGCTCTACAGGGGGCAACTATGGCTACACCTTC. Translating gives CASSSTGGNYGYTF. V is TRBV5-1 and J is TRBJ1-2; 9 positions match TRBD1. This CDR3 spans 14 amino acids. Germline V CDR1 and CDR2: SGHRS, YFSETQ. V shed 3 bases and J 2 bases; nucleotides not matched to a gene: 2.

DNA for the CDR3: TGTGCCAGCAAGGGAGATAATTCACCCCTCCACTTT. Amino acids: CASKGDNSPLHF. The J gene is TRBJ1-6, the V gene TRBV9; D gene ambiguous. Trimming stripped 6 bases from V and 5 bases from J, with 6 bases between. Germline-derived CDR1 and CDR2 are SGDLS and YYNGEE. This CDR3 is built from 12 residues.

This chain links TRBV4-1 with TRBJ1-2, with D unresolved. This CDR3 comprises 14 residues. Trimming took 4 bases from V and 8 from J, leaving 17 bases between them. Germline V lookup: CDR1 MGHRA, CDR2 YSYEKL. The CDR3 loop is CASSPDGLDSGYTF. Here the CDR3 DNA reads TGCGCCAGCAGCCCTGATGGATTGGACTCCGGCTACACCTTC.

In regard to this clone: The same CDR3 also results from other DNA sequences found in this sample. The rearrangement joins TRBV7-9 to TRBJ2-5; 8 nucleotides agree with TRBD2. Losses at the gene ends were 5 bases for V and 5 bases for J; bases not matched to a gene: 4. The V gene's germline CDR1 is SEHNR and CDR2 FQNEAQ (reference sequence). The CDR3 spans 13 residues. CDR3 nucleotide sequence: TGTGCCAGCAGCCCACGGGGGGGGGAGACCCAGTACTTC. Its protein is CASSPRGGETQYF.